The present T cell receptor (beta chain) was sequenced within a study of early T cells in non-severe SARS-CoV-2 infection. On the study more broadly: Sequencing input comprised bulk RNA from unsorted whole blood; chain pairing was not available.

This clonotype was observed at least ten times. Its target is unknown. Study results and caveats: VDJdb-based annotation leaned toward anti-spike CD8 responses and missed private and CD4 specificities.

The library protocol tagged individual cDNA molecules with unique molecular identifiers. MiXCR, applied by TCRdb to the 5' RACE reads, yields one record per CDR3 protein. Among just over 25,000 distinct CDR3 sequences listed, around 4% were seen once. The germline V and J ends were trimmed by 5 bases and 2 bases, with 14 bases remaining between them. Germline assignment: CDR1 SGHVS and CDR2 FQNEAQ. The CDR3 is 15 amino acids. This clonotype was sampled from an adult who was a healthcare worker with PCR-confirmed SARS-CoV-2 infection or an uninfected control (not recorded which). The V call is TRBV7-8, the J call TRBJ2-3; D perhaps matches TRBD2 (6 bases). The material sequenced was whole blood. The CDR3 DNA reads TGTGCCAGCAGCATCAGCGGGTCCATCACAGATACGCAGTATTTT. Translated, it gives CASSISGSITDTQYF.